This entry is about one T cell receptor (beta chain). As yet, its antigen is unknown. Sequencing was performed with immunoSEQ multiplex PCR; in TCRdb, only in-frame clones are kept and a portion is missing. Of 45,000 to 70,000 clones listed, 86% are singletons. These data belong to a study of T cell responses to AZD1222 COVID-19 vaccine. For the study at large: Analyses pooled second doses at about 4 or about 12 weeks. Whole-study results and caveats: Donors were mostly white British, more females; clonal diversity possibly underestimated.

This CDR3 has 17 amino acids. V was cut by 0 bases and J by 0 bases, with 13 bases left in between. Germline lookup yields CDR1 SGHRS and CDR2 YFSETQ. Sequencing used peripheral blood, obtained on day 0 of AZD1222 vaccination. This receptor was identified in an adult in good health. V is TRBV5-1 and J is TRBJ1-3; D uncertain. The CDR3 coding sequence is TGCGCCAGCAGCTTGGAAGGAGCCGGGAGCTCTGGAAACACCATATATTTT. Translation: CASSLEGAGSSGNTIYF.